This TCR beta chain was obtained from a study of CD8+CD57+ T cells in acquired aplastic anemia. About the study: On average, sorted CD4+ and CD8+ cells gave roughly 2.9 ug of DNA. Healthy donor sequencing depth: around 10 million CD4+, around 12 million CD8+ reads.

Study findings and constraints: Patients had roughly 31 CD8+ CDR3 sequences in common with controls (the shared set). Patients and healthy controls showed no significant CD8+ Simpson's diversity difference.

Of note for this clonotype: The antigen is undetermined.

Genomic DNA, serving as template, underwent TCR beta VDJ and CDR3 profiling. From the reads, TCRdb called clonotypes with MiXCR, one entry per CDR3 protein. The sample yields roughly 190,000 distinct CDR3 sequences, approximately 52% seen once. Sequencing used sorted CD4+, CD8+, or CD8+CD57+ T cells (not recorded which) from PBMCs. The receptor was isolated from a human donor in good health, serving as a control.

The CDR3: CASSPRQPDSPLHF. The CDR3 DNA is TGTGCCAGCAGTCCCCGACAGCCCGATTCACCCCTCCACTTT. The V call is TRBV6-5, the J call TRBJ1-6; the D gene is possibly TRBD1 (5 bases). Germline V gives CDR1 MNHEY, CDR2 SVGAGI. V lost 5 bases and J lost 8, with 13 bases in between. The CDR3 extends over 14 amino acids.